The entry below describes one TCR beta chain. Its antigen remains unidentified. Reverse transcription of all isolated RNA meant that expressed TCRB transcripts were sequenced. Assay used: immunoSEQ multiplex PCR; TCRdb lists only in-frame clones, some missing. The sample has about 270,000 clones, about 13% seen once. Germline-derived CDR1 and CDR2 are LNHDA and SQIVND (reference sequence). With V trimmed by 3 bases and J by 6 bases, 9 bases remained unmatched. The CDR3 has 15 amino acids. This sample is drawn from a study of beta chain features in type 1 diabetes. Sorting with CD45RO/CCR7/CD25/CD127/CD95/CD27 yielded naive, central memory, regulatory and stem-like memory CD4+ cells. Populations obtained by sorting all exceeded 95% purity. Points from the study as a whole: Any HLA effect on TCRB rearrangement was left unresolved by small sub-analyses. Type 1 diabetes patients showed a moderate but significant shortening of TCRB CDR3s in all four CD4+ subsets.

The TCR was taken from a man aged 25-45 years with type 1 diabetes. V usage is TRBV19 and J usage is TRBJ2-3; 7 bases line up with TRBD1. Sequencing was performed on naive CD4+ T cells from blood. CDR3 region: CASSMLTGTADTQYF. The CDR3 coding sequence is TGTGCCAGTAGTATGCTGACAGGGACGGCTGATACGCAGTATTTT.